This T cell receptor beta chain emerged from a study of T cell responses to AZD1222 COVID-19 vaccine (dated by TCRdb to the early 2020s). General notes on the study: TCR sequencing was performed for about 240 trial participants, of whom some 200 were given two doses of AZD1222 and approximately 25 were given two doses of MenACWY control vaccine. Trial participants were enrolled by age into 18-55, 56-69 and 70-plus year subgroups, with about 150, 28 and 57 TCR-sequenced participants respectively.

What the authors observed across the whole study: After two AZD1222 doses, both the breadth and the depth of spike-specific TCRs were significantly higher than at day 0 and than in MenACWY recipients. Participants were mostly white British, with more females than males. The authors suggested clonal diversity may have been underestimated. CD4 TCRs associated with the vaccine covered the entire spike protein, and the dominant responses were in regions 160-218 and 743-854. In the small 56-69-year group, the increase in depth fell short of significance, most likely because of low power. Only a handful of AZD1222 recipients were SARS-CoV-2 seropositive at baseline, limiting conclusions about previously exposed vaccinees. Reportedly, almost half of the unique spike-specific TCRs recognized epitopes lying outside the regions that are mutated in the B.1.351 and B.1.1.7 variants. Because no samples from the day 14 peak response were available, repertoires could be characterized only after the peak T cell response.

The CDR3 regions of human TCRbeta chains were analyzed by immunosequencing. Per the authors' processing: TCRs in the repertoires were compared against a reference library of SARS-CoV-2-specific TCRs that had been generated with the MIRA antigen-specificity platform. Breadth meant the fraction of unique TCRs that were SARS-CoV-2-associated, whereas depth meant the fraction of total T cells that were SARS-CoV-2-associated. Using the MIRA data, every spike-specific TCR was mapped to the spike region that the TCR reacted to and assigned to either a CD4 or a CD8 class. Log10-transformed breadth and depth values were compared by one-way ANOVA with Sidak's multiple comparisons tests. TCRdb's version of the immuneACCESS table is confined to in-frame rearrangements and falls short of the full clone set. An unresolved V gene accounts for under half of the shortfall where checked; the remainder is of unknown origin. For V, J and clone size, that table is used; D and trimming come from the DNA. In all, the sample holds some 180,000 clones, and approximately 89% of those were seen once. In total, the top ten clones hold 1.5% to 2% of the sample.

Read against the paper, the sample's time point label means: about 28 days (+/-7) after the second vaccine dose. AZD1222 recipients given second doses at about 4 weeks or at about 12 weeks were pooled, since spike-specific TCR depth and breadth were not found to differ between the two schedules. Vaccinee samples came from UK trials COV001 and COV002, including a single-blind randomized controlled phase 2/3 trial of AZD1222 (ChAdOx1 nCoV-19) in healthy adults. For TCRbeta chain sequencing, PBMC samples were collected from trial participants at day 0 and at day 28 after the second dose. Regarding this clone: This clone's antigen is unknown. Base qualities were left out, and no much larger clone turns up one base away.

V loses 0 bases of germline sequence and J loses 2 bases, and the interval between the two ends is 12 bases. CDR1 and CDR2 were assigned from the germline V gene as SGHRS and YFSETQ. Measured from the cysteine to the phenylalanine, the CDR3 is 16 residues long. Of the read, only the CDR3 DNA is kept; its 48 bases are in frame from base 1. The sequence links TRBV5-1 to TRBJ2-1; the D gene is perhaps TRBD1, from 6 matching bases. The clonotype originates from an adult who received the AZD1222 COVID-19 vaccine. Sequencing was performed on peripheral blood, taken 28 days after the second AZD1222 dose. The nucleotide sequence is TGCGCCAGCAGCTTGGAGGATGGGGGCGCCTACAATGAGCAGTTCTTC. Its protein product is CASSLEDGGAYNEQFF.